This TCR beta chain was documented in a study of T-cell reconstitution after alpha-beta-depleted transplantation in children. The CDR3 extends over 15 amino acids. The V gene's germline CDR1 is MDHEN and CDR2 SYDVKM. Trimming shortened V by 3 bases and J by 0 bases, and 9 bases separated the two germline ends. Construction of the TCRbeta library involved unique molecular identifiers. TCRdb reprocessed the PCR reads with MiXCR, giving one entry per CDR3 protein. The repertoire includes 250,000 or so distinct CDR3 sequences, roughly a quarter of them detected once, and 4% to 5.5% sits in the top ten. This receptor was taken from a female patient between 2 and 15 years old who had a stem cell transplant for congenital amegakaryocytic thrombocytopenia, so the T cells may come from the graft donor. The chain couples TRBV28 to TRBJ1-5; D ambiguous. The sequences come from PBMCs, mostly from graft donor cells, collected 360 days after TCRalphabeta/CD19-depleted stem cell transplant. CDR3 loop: CASSFRQYSNQPQHF. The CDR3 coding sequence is TGTGCCAGCAGTTTCCGACAATATAGCAATCAGCCCCAGCATTTT.